What follows are 3 T cell receptor beta chains derived from one specimen sequenced in a study of T-cell reconstitution after alpha-beta-depleted transplantation in children. Unique molecular identifiers were incorporated during preparation of the TCRbeta library. TCRdb used MiXCR to reprocess the PCR reads, holding one entry per CDR3 protein. The sample yields 600,000 or so distinct CDR3 sequences, 20% to 25% seen once. Sequencing used PBMCs, mostly from graft donor cells, obtained 360 days after TCRalphabeta/CD19-depleted stem cell transplant. Every receptor here comes from a boy younger than two who had a stem cell transplant for acute myeloid leukemia, so the T cells may come from the graft donor.

Many counts were recorded for this clonotype. CDR3 coding DNA: TGCGCCAGCAGCCAAGATCGTATCTATTCACCCCTCCACTTT. This codes for CASSQDRIYSPLHF. The chain employs TRBV4-3 and TRBJ1-6; D is unresolved. Germline lookup yields CDR1 LGHNA and CDR2 YSLEER. The ends were cut back, 0 bases at V and 8 bases at J, with 8 bases in the middle. CDR3 length: 14 amino acids.

This clonotype has only a few counts. The V gene is TRBV12-3 or TRBV12-4, the J gene TRBJ1-2; TRBD1 matches 11 bases. CDR3 size: 14 residues. V shed 5 bases and J 6 bases; nucleotides not matched to a gene: 5. CDR3 nucleotides: TGTGCCAGCAGTCTAGGACAGGGGGCACATGGCTACACCTTC. Protein product: CASSLGQGAHGYTF.

CDR3: CASSQGATGVYEQYF. CDR3 bases: TGCGCCAGCAGCCAAGGAGCAACCGGAGTCTACGAGCAGTACTTC. The V and J genes are TRBV4-3 and TRBJ2-7; D uncertain. This CDR3 contains 15 residues. V was cut by 1 base and J by 3 bases, with 13 bases left in between. Germline V gives CDR1 LGHNA, CDR2 YSLEER.